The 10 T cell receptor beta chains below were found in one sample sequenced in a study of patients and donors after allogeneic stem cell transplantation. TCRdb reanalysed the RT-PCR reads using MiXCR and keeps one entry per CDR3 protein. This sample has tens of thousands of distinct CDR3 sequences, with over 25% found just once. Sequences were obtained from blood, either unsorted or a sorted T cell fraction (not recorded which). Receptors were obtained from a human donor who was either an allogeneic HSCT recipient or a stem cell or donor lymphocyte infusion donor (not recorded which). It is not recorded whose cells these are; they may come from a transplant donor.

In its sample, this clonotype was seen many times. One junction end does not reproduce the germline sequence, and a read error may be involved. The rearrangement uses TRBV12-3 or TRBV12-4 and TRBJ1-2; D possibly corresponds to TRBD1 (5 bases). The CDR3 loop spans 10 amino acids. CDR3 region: CASSLGAPAF. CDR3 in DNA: TGTGCCAGCAGCCTTGGGGCGCCTGCCTTC.

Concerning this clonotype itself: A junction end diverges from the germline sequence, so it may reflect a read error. CDR3 loop: CASSLRLERFF. CDR3 in DNA: TGTGCCAGCAGTTTACGGCTCGAGCGGTTCTTC. The J gene is TRBJ2-1, the V gene TRBV28; D not resolved. CDR1 and CDR2 (germline): MDHEN, SYDVKM. The CDR3 runs 11 residues. The full variable domain, rest sourced from reference TRBV28 and TRBJ2-1, is DVKVTQSSRYLVKRTGEKVFLECVQDMDHENMFWYRQDPGLGLRLIYFSYDVKMKEKGDIPEGYSVSREKKERFSLILESASTNQTSMYLCASSLRLERFFGPGTRLTVL.

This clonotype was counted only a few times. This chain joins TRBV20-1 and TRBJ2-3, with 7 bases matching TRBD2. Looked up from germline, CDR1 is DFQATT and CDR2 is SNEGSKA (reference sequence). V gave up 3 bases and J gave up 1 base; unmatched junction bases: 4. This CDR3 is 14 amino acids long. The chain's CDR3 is CSASYLAGTDTQYF. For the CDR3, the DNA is TGCAGTGCTAGTTACCTAGCGGGCACAGATACGCAGTATTTT.

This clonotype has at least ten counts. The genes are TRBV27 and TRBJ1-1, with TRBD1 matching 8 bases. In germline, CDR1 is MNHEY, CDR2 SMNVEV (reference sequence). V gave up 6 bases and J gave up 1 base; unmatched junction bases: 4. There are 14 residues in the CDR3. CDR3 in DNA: TGTGCCAGCAGGCATGGGACAGGGAACACTGAAGCTTTCTTT. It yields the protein CASRHGTGNTEAFF.

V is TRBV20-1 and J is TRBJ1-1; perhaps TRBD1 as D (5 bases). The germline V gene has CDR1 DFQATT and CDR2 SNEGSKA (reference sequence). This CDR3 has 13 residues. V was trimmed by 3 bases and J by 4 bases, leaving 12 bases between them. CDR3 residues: CSARTTALTEAFF. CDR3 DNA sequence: TGCAGTGCTAGGACGACAGCTCTCACTGAAGCTTTCTTT.

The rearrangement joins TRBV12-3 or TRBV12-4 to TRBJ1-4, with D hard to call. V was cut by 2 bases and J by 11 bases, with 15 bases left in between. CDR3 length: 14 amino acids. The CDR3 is CASSLSGVEEKLFF. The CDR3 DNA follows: TGTGCCAGCAGTTTATCAGGCGTGGAGGAGAAACTGTTTTTT.

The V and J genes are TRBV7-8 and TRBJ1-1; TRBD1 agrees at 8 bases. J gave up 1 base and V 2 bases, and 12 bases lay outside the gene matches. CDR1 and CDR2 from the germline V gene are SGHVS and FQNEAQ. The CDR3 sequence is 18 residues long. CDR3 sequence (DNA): TGTGCCAGCAGCTTAAGACAGGGGTTTGCCTTCTCGAACACTGAAGCTTTCTTT. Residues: CASSLRQGFAFSNTEAFF.

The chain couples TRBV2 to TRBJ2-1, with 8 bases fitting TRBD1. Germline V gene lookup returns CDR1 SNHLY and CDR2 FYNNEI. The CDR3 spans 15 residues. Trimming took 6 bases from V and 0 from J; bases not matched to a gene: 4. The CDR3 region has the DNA TGTGCCAGCAGCGGAGACAGGGGCTCCTACAATGAGCAGTTCTTC. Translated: CASSGDRGSYNEQFF.

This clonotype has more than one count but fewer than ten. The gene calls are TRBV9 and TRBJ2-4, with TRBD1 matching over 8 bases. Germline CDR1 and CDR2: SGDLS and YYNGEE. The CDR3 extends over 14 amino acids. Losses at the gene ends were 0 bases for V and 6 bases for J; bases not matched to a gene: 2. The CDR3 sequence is CASSVAGGGNIQYF. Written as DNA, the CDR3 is TGTGCCAGCAGCGTAGCAGGGGGCGGAAACATTCAGTACTTC.

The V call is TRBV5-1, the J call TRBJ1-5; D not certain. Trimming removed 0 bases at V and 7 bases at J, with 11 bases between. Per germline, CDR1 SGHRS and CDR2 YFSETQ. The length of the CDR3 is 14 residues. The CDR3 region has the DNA TGCGCCAGCAGCTTGGAAGGGCCAGGACAGCCCCAGCATTTT. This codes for CASSLEGPGQPQHF.